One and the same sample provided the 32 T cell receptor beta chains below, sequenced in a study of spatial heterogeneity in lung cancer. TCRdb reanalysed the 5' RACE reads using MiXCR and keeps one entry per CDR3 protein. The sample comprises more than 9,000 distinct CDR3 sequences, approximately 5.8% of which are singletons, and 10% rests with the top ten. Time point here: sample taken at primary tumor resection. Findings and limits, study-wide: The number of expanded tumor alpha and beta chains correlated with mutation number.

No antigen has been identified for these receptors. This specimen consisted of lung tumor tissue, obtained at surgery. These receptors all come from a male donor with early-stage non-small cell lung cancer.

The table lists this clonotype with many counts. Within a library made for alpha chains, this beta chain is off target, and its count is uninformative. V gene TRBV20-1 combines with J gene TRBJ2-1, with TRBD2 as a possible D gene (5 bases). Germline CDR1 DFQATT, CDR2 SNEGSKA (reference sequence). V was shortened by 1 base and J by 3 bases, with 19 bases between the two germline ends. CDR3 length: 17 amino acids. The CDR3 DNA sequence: TGCAGTGCTAGAGTTGAGCGGCATGACCGATTCTACAATGAGCAGTTCTTC. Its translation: CSARVERHDRFYNEQFF.

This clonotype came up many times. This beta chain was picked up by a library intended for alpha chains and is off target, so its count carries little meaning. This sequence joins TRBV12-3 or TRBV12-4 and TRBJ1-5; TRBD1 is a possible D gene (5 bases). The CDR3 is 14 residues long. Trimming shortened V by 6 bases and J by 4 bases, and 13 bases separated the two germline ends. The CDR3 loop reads CASSLQGVNQPQHF. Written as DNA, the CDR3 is TGTGCCAGCAGCTTGCAGGGTGTGAATCAGCCCCAGCATTTT.

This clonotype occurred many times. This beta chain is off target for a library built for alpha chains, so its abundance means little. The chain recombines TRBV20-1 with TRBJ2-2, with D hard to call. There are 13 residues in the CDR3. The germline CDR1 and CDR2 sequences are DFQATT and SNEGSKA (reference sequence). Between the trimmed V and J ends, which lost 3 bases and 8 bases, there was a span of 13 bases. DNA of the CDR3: TGCAGTGCTAGTCAACACACGGCTGGGGAGCTGTTTTTT. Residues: CSASQHTAGELFF.

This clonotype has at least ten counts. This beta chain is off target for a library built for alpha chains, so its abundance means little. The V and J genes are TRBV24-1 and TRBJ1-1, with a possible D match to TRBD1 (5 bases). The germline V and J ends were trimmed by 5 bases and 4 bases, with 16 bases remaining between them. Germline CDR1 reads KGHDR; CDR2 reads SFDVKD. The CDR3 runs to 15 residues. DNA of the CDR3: TGTGCCACCAGTGCCCCGGGGCAGGAGGGCACTGAAGCTTTCTTT. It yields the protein CATSAPGQEGTEAFF.

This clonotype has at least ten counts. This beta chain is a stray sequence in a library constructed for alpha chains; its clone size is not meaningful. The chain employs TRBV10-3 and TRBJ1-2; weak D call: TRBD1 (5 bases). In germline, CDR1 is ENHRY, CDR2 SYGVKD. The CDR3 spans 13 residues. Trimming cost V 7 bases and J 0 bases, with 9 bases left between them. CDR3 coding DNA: TGTGCCATCAACGACAGCACTAACTATGGCTACACCTTC. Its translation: CAINDSTNYGYTF.

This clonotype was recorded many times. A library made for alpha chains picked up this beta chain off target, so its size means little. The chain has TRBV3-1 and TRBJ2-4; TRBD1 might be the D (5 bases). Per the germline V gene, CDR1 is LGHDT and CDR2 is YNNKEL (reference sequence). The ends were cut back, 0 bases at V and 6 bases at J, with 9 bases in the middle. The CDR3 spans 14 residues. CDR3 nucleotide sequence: TGTGCCAGCAGCCAAGATCAGGGCAGAAACATTCAGTACTTC. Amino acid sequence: CASSQDQGRNIQYF. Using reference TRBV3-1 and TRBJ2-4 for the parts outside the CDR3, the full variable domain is DTAVSQTPKYLVTQMGNDKSIKCEQNLGHDTMYWYKQDSKKFLKIMFSYNNKELIINETVPNRFSPKSPDKAHLNLHINSLELGDSAVYFCASSQDQGRNIQYFGAGTRLSVL.

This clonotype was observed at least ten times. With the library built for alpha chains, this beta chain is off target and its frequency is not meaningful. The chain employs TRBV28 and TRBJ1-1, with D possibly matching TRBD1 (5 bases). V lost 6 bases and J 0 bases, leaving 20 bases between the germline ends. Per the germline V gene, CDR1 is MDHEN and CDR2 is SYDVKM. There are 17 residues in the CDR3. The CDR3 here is CASSRYSGLLMNTEAFF. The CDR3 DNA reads TGTGCCAGCAGCCGGTATTCAGGGCTCCTCATGAACACTGAAGCTTTCTTT.

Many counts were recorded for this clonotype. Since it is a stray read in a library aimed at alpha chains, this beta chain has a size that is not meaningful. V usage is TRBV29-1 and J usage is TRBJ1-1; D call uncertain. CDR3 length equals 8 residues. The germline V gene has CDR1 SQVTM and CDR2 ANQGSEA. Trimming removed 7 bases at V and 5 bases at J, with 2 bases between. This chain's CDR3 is CSATEAFF. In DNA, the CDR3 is TGCAGCGCTACTGAAGCTTTCTTT.

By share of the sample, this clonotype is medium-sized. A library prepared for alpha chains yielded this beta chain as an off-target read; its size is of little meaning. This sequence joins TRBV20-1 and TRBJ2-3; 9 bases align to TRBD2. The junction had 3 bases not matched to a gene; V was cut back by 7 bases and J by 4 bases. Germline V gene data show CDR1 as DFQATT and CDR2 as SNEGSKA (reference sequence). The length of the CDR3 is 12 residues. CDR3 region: CSVVAGADTQYF. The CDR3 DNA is TGCAGTGTTGTAGCGGGAGCAGATACGCAGTATTTT.

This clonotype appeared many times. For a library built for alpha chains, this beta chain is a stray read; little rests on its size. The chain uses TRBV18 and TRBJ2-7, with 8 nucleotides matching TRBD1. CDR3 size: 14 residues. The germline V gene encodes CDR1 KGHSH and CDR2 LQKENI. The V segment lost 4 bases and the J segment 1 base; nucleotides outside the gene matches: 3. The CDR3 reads CASSLTGASYEQYF. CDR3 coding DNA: TGTGCCAGCTCACTGACAGGGGCATCCTACGAGCAGTACTTC.

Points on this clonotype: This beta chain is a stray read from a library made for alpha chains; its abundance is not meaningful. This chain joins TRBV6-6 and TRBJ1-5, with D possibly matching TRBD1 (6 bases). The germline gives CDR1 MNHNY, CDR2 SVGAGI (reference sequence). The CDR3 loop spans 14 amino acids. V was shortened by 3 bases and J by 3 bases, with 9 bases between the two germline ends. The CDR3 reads CASSYPGVNQPQHF. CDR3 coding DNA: TGTGCCAGCAGTTATCCAGGGGTCAATCAGCCCCAGCATTTT.

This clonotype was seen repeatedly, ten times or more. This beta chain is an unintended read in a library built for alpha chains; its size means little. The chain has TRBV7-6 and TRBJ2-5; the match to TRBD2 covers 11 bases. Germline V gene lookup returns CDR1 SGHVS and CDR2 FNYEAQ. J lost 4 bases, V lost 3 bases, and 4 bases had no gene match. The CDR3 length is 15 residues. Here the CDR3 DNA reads TGTGCCAGCAGCTTTAGCGGGAGGGGGACAGAGACCCAGTACTTC. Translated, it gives CASSFSGRGTETQYF.

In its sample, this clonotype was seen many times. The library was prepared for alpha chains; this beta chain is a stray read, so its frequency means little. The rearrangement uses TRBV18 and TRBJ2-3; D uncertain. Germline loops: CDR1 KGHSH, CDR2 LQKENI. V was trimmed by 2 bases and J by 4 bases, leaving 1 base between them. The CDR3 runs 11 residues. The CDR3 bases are TGTGCCAGCTCACCATCAGATACGCAGTATTTT. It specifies CASSPSDTQYF.

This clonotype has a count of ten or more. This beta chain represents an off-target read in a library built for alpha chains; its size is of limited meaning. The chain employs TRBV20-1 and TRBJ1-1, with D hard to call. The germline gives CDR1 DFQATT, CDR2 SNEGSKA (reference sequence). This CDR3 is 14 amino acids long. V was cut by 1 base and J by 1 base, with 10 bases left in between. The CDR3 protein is CSARAGLTNTEAFF. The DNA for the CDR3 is TGCAGTGCTAGAGCGGGTCTGACGAACACTGAAGCTTTCTTT.

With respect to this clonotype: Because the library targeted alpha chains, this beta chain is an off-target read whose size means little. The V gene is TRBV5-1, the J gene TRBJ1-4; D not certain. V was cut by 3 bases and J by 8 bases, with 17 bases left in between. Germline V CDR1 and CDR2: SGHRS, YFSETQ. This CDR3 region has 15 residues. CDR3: CASSWGEGVKEKLFF. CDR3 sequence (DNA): TGCGCCAGCAGCTGGGGTGAGGGAGTGAAAGAAAAACTGTTTTTT.

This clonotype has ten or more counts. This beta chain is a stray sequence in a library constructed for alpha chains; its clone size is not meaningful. CDR3 protein: CASSLGALGNSPLHF. The CDR3 DNA reads TGTGCCAGCAGCTTGGGGGCGCTCGGGAATTCACCCCTCCACTTT. J is TRBJ1-6 and V is TRBV5-6; D ambiguous. From germline, CDR1 is SGHDT and CDR2 YYEEEE. Trimming stripped 0 bases from V and 7 bases from J, with 11 bases between. This CDR3 spans 15 amino acids.

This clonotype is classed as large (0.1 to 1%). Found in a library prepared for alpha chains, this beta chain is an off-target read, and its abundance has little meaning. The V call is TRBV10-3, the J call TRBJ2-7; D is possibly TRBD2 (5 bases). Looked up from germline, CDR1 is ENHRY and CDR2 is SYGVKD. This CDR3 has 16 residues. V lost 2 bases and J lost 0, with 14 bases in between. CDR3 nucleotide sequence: TGTGCCATCAGTGAGACCGGGTCCGGGAACTCCTACGAGCAGTACTTC. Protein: CAISETGSGNSYEQYF.

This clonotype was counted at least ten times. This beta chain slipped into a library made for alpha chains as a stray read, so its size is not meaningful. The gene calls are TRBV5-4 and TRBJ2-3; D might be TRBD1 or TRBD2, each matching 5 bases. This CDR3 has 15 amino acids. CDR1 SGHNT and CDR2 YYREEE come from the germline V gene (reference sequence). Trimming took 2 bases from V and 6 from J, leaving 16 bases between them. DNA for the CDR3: TGTGCCAGCAGCTTATCGCAGGGTGAGGGGGATACGCAGTATTTT. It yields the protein CASSLSQGEGDTQYF.

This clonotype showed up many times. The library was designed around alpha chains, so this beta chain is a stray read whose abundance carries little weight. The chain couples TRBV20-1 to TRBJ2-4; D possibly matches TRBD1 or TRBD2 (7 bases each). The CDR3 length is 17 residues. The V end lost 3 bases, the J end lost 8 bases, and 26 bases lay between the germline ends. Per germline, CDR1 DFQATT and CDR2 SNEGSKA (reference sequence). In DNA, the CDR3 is TGCAGTGCTAGCCCTCGGACAGGCGGGGGTCAAGCGGACATTCAGTACTTC. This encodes CSASPRTGGGQADIQYF.

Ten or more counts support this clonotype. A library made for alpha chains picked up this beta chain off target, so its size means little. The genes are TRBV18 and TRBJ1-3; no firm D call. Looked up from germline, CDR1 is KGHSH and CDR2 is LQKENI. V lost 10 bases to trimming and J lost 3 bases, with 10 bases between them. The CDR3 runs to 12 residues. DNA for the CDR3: TGTGCCATCGCGACAAGTGGAAACACCATATATTTT. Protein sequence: CAIATSGNTIYF. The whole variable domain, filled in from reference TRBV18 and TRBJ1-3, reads NAGVMQNPRHLVRRRGQEARLRCSPMKGHSHVYWYRQLPEEGLKFMVYLQKENIIDESGMPKERFSAEFPKEGPSILRIQQVVRGDSAAYFCAIATSGNTIYFGEGSWLTVV.

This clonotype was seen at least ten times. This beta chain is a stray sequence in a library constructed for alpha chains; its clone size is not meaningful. CDR3 nucleotide sequence: TGTGCTAGTGGTTTGGTTGGAGGGGCCAAAAACATTCAGTACTTC. Protein sequence: CASGLVGGAKNIQYF. The chain is built from TRBV12-5 and TRBJ2-4; D perhaps matches TRBD2 (6 bases). Germline CDR1 and CDR2: LGHNT and FRNRAP. This CDR3 contains 15 residues. The V end was cut by 0 bases, the J end by 1 base, with 7 bases between.

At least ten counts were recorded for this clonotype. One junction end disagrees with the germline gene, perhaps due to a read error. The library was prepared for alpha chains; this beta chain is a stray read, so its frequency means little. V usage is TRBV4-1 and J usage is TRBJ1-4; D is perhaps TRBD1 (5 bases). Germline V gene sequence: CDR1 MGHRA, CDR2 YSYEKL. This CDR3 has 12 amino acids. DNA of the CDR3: TGCGCCAGCAGCCAAACAGGTCAAGTGAAAGTTTTT. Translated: CASSQTGQVKVF.

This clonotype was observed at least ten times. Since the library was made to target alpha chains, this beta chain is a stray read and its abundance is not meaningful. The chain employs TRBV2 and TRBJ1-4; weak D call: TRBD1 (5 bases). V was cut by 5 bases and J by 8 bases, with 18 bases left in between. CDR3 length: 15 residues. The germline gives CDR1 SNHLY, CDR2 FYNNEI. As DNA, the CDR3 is TGTGCCAGCAGTCTGGGCGGGACGGCGACCGAAAAACTGTTTTTT. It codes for CASSLGGTATEKLFF.

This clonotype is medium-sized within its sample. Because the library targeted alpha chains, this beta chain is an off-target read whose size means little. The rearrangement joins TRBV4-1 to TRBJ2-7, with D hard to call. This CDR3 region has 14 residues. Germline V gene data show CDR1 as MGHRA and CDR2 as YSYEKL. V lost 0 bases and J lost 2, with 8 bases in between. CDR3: CASSQEPGAYEQYV. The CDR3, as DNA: TGCGCCAGCAGCCAAGAACCAGGTGCCTACGAGCAGTACGTC.

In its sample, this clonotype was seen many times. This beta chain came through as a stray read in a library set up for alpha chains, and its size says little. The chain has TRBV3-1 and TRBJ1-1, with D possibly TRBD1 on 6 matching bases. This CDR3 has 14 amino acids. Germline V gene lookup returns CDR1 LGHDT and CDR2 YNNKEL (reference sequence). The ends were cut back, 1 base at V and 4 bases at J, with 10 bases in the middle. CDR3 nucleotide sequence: TGTGCCAGCAGCCAAGTTACAGGGACCACTGAAGCTTTCTTT. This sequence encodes CASSQVTGTTEAFF.

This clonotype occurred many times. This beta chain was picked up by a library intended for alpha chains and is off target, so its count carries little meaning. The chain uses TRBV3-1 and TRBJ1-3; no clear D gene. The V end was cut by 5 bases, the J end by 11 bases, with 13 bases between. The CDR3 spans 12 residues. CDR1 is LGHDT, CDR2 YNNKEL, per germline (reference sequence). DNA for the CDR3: TGTGCCAGCAGCTATCCCGGCGGCCCCATATATTTT. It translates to CASSYPGGPIYF.

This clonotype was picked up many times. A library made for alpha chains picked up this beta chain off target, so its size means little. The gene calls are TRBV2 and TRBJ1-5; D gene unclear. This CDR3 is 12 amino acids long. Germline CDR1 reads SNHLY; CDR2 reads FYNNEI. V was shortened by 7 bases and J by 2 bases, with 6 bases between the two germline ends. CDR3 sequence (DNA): TGTGCCAGCACCTGGGGCAATCAGCCCCAGCATTTT. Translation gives CASTWGNQPQHF.

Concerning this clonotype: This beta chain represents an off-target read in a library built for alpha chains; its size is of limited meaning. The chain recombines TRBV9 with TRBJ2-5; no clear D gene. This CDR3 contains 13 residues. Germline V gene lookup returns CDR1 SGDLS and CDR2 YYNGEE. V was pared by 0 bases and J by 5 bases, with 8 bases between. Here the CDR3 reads CASSVGGLETQYF. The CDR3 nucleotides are TGTGCCAGCAGCGTAGGAGGTTTGGAGACCCAGTACTTC.

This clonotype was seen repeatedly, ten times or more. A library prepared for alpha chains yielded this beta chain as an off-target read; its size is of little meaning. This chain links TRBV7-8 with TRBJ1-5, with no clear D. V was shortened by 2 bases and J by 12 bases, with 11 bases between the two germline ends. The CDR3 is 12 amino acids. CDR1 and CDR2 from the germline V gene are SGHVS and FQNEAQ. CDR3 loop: CASSLPPNLQHF. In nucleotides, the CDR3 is TGTGCCAGCAGCTTACCACCAAATCTCCAGCATTTT.

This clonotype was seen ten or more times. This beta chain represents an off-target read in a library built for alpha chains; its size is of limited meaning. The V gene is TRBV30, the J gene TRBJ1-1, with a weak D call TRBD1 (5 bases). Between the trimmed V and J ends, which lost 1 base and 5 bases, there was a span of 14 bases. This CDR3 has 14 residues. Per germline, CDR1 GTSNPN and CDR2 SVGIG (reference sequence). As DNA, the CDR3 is TGTGCCTGGAGTGAGAGGGGCCGGGAGACTGAAGCTTTCTTT. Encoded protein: CAWSERGRETEAFF.

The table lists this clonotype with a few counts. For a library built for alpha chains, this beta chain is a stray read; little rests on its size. The CDR3 loop reads CASSPGLIAYEQYF. The DNA of the CDR3 is TGTGCCAGCAGCCCGGGACTCATAGCCTACGAGCAGTACTTC. V is TRBV7-9 and J is TRBJ2-7; maybe TRBD2 (6 bases). The CDR3 length is 14 residues. CDR1 SEHNR and CDR2 FQNEAQ come from the germline V gene (reference sequence). V was cut by 5 bases and J by 2 bases, with 13 bases left in between. The full variable domain, rest sourced from reference TRBV7-9 and TRBJ2-7, is DTGVSQNPRHKITKRGQNVTFRCDPISEHNRLYWYRQTLGQGPEFLTYFQNEAQLEKSRLLSDRFSAERPKGSFSTLEIQRTEQGDSAMYLCASSPGLIAYEQYFGPGTRLTVT.

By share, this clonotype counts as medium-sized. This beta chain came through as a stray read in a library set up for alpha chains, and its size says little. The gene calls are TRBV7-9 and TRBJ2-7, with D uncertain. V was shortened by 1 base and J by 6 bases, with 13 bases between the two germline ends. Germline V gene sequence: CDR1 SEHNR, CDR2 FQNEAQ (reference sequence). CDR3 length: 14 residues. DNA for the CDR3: TGTGCCAGCAGCTTAGTAAACTACCTGGGCGAGCAGTACTTC. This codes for CASSLVNYLGEQYF.